Following are 13 T cell receptor beta chains from one sample sequenced in a study of T cell responses to AZD1222 COVID-19 vaccine. Clones were read by immunoSEQ multiplex PCR, and TCRdb kept only the in-frame ones, dropping some. This table holds some 120,000 clones, roughly 88% found once. The specimen comprised peripheral blood, sampled on day 0 of MenACWY control vaccination. All receptors derive from an adult in good health.

V is TRBV15 and J is TRBJ2-3, with 9 bases matching TRBD2. This CDR3 spans 17 amino acids. Trimming cost V 0 bases and J 5 bases; bases outside gene matches: 9. Germline CDR1 reads LNHNV; CDR2 reads YYDKDF (reference sequence). The DNA of the CDR3 is TGTGCCACCAGCAGAGATCGGCCTAGCGGGATAGTAGATACGCAGTATTTT. Translated, it gives CATSRDRPSGIVDTQYF.

The chain couples TRBV7-6 to TRBJ2-3; TRBD2 matches at 13 bases. V lost 4 bases, J lost 2 bases, and 3 bases stayed unmatched. The germline V gene has CDR1 SGHVS and CDR2 FNYEAQ. The CDR3 spans 16 residues. The CDR3 is CASSSGTSGDTDTQYF. As DNA, the CDR3 is TGTGCCAGCAGCTCCGGGACTAGCGGGGACACAGATACGCAGTATTTT.

This chain joins TRBV12-3 or TRBV12-4 and TRBJ2-7; D is uncertain. V gave up 3 bases and J gave up 3 bases, with 9 bases separating them. CDR3 length: 13 residues. The chain's CDR3 is CASSFDPFYEQYF. The CDR3 region has the DNA TGTGCCAGCAGTTTCGACCCTTTCTACGAGCAGTACTTC.

The CDR3 sequence: CASTRGANYGYTF. For the CDR3, the DNA is TGTGCCAGCACCAGAGGGGCTAACTATGGCTACACCTTC. V is TRBV2 and J is TRBJ1-2; D possibly corresponds to TRBD1 (5 bases). V shed 7 bases and J shed 0 bases, with 9 bases lying between them. The CDR3 consists of 13 residues. Germline-derived CDR1 and CDR2 are SNHLY and FYNNEI.

The CDR3, as DNA: TGTGCCAGCAGCCCCGGAGGACAGGTAGCTAACTATGGCTACACCTTC. It specifies CASSPGGQVANYGYTF. The rearrangement joins TRBV28 to TRBJ1-2, with 7 bases lining up with TRBD1. The V gene's germline CDR1 is MDHEN and CDR2 SYDVKM. The CDR3 contains 16 residues. V lost 6 bases and J lost 0; bases outside the gene matches: 10.

The V call is TRBV25-1, the J call TRBJ2-3, with D uncertain. The germline CDR1 and CDR2 sequences are MGHDK and SYGVNS. The CDR3 is 13 amino acids. V was cut by 4 bases and J by 1 base, with 6 bases left in between. The CDR3 spells CASSATGTDTQYF. CDR3 bases: TGTGCCAGCAGTGCTACAGGCACAGATACGCAGTATTTT.

CDR3 sequence: CASSSPGTTYEQYF. The CDR3 DNA is TGTGCCAGCAGTTCCCCCGGCACTACCTACGAGCAGTACTTC. The chain recombines TRBV28 with TRBJ2-7; D remains ambiguous. The CDR3 extends over 14 amino acids. Germline lookup yields CDR1 MDHEN and CDR2 SYDVKM. Trimming removed 4 bases at V and 2 bases at J, with 12 bases between. Full variable domain (missing parts from reference TRBV28 and TRBJ2-7): DVKVTQSSRYLVKRTGEKVFLECVQDMDHENMFWYRQDPGLGLRLIYFSYDVKMKEKGDIPEGYSVSREKKERFSLILESASTNQTSMYLCASSSPGTTYEQYFGPGTRLTVT.

This chain connects TRBV19 to TRBJ1-5, with D unclear. V lost 2 bases and J 13 bases, leaving 12 bases between the germline ends. Per the germline V gene, CDR1 is LNHDA and CDR2 is SQIVND (reference sequence). This CDR3 is 12 amino acids long. The CDR3 reads CASSIRGSKQHF. Written as DNA, the CDR3 is TGTGCCAGTAGTATAAGAGGGTCGAAGCAGCATTTT. The full variable domain, its missing parts supplied by reference TRBV19 and TRBJ1-5, is DGGITQSPKYLFRKEGQNVTLSCEQNLNHDAMYWYRQDPGQGLRLIYYSQIVNDFQKGDIAEGYSVSREKKESFPLTVTSAQKNPTAFYLCASSIRGSKQHFGDGTRLSIL.

This clone was picked up one time. The gene calls are TRBV6-5 and TRBJ1-2; 10 bases fit TRBD1. CDR3 length equals 16 residues. Germline loops: CDR1 MNHEY, CDR2 SVGAGI. With 0 bases clipped from V and 7 bases from J, the junction kept 8 bases outside the gene matches. The CDR3 sequence: CASSYSRTGGLIGYTF. The CDR3, as DNA: TGTGCCAGCAGTTACTCGAGGACAGGGGGGCTGATTGGCTACACCTTC.

This chain's CDR3 is CASSHETGGYEQYF. The DNA for the CDR3 is TGTGCCAGCAGCCACGAGACAGGGGGCTACGAGCAGTACTTC. The genes are TRBV3-1 (or the pseudogene TRBV3-2) and TRBJ2-7; 9 bases fit TRBD1. Germline V gene data show CDR1 as LGHDT and CDR2 as YNNKEL (reference sequence). The ends lost 3 bases at V and 3 bases at J; junction bases unmatched: 3. The CDR3 is 14 amino acids.

This chain joins TRBV7-9 and TRBJ1-2; D unresolved. There are 12 residues in the CDR3. The V gene's germline CDR1 is SEHNR and CDR2 FQNEAQ (reference sequence). Trimming stripped 1 base from V and 7 bases from J, with 7 bases between. CDR3 DNA sequence: TGTGCCAGCAGCTTAGACTGGAGTGGCTACACCTTC. Protein: CASSLDWSGYTF.

This sequence joins TRBV6-6 and TRBJ2-5, with D possibly matching TRBD1 (7 bases). The CDR3 spans 18 residues. Per the germline V gene, CDR1 is MNHNY and CDR2 is SVGAGI (reference sequence). Deletions cut 5 bases from V and 0 bases from J, with 22 bases between. CDR3 DNA: TGTGCCAGCAGTGGATCCCGTGGAGGGGGCTGGTACCAAGAGACCCAGTACTTC. Protein sequence: CASSGSRGGGWYQETQYF.

The chain is built from TRBV6-5 and TRBJ2-7; 7 bases match TRBD1. The V and J ends lost 9 bases and 1 base, in that order; junction bases with no gene match: 9. Per germline, CDR1 MNHEY and CDR2 SVGAGI. The CDR3 covers 14 residues. The chain's CDR3 is CASTGTVTSYEQYF. As DNA, the CDR3 is TGTGCCAGTACCGGGACAGTAACATCCTACGAGCAGTACTTC.